The following is a T cell receptor beta chain sequence with its context. What it recognizes is unknown. Healthy individuals of Caucasian origin from Russia, aged roughly 6 to 90, served as donors. Donors gave roughly 10 milliliters of peripheral blood apiece. Germline loops: CDR1 SGHAT, CDR2 FQDESV (reference sequence). The CDR3 extends over 13 amino acids. V lost 2 bases, J lost 5 bases, and 9 bases lay in between. It was with a sample-barcoded 5' primer and a J-beta primer mix that a second PCR of about 7 to 12 cycles was run. TCRdb reprocessed the 5' RACE reads via MiXCR and lists one record per CDR3 protein. The table records roughly 1,300,000 distinct CDR3 sequences, almost 60% of them present only once. This sample stems from a study of blood T cells in healthy people across ages. Across the whole study: Capture via template switching afforded approximately one barcoded beta molecule per two T cells.

Regarding the study as a whole: The fall in TCR beta diversity per million T cells was roughly linear with age.

This clonotype was sampled from a man between 18 and 29 years old in good health. The sequencing sample was made of blood. The V gene is TRBV11-1, the J gene TRBJ2-5; D could derive from TRBD1 or TRBD2 (5 bases each). CDR3 sequence: CASSLWGMETQYF. The DNA for the CDR3 is TGTGCCAGCAGCTTATGGGGGATGGAGACCCAGTACTTC.